One sample yielded the 16 T cell receptor beta chains listed below, sequenced in a study of STAT5B mutations in CD4+ large granular lymphocyte leukemia. Some clones are missing from TCRdb's copy, which holds only in-frame ones; the method was immunoSEQ multiplex PCR. The profile shows roughly 36,000 clones, more than 55% of them singletons. Sequencing was performed on CD4+ T cells from blood buffy coats. These receptors came from a human donor in good health.

The chain combines TRBV6-6 with TRBJ2-7; D is perhaps TRBD1 (6 bases). Germline V lookup: CDR1 MNHNY, CDR2 SVGAGI (reference sequence). The length of the CDR3 is 12 residues. The V end lost 5 bases, the J end lost 3 bases, and 8 bases lay between the germline ends. The CDR3 loop is CASSPGDYEQYF. The CDR3 DNA reads as TGTGCCAGCAGTCCAGGGGACTACGAGCAGTACTTC.

This sequence joins TRBV6-5 and TRBJ2-3; 7 bases align to TRBD1. The germline V gene has CDR1 MNHEY and CDR2 SVGAGI. The trim removed 5 bases at V and 4 bases at J, leaving 3 bases unmatched. The CDR3 runs 13 residues. CDR3 DNA sequence: TGTGCCAGCAGTGGGCAGGGGGCAGATACGCAGTATTTT. Translated, it gives CASSGQGADTQYF.

This sequence joins TRBV6-1 and TRBJ2-3; TRBD2 matches 10 bases. The CDR3 is 15 amino acids. Per germline, CDR1 MNHNS and CDR2 SASEGT. Germline trimming cut 8 bases from V and 2 bases from J; bases unmatched to any gene: 7. The CDR3 sequence: CASQRTSGYTDTQYF. CDR3 nucleotide sequence: TGTGCCAGCCAACGGACTAGCGGCTACACAGATACGCAGTATTTT.

The chain is built from TRBV7-9 and TRBJ2-2; TRBD1 is a possible D gene (5 bases). The germline V gene has CDR1 SEHNR and CDR2 FQNEAQ (reference sequence). This CDR3 contains 17 residues. The V end was cut by 2 bases, the J end by 0 bases, with 13 bases between. This chain's CDR3 is CASSLRLGHTNTGELFF. The CDR3 bases are TGTGCCAGCAGCTTAAGGCTAGGACACACGAACACCGGGGAGCTGTTTTTT.

This clone showed up just a few times. The CDR3 sequence is CASSILGNYGYTF. CDR3 sequence (DNA): TGTGCCAGTAGTATTTTGGGGAACTATGGCTACACCTTC. The chain joins TRBV19 to TRBJ1-2; D remains unclear. Trimming left V 3 bases short and J 2 bases short, with 7 bases between. Germline V lookup: CDR1 LNHDA, CDR2 SQIVND (reference sequence). This CDR3 has 13 amino acids.

This clone was found a few times. V is TRBV27 and J is TRBJ2-1, with D possibly matching TRBD2 (5 bases). Germline assignment: CDR1 MNHEY and CDR2 SMNVEV (reference sequence). V gave up 2 bases and J gave up 9 bases, with 14 bases separating them. The CDR3 sequence is 14 residues long. The CDR3 DNA reads TGTGCCAGCAGTTTACGATGGGTTGAGGGTGAGCAGTTCTTC. Amino acid sequence: CASSLRWVEGEQFF.

V and J are TRBV7-2 and TRBJ1-6; unclear D gene. CDR1 SGHTA and CDR2 FQGNSA come from the germline V gene. V was clipped by 1 base and J by 8 bases, with 12 bases between them. This CDR3 spans 15 amino acids. The CDR3 loop is CASSLELATYSPLHF. The CDR3 DNA is TGTGCCAGCAGCTTAGAATTGGCAACTTATTCACCCCTCCACTTT.

This clone was picked up a small number of times. The chain has TRBV18 and TRBJ1-1; D is undetermined. Trimming removed 6 bases from V and 2 bases from J, with 16 bases in between. This CDR3 contains 15 residues. CDR1 is KGHSH and CDR2 is LQKENI in the germline V gene. CDR3 sequence reads: CASSLDSALNTEAFF. CDR3 DNA sequence: TGTGCCAGCTCCCTCGATTCCGCCCTAAACACTGAAGCTTTCTTT.

This clone appeared once. The chain has TRBV11-2 and TRBJ1-2; 10 bases fit TRBD1. CDR1 SGHAT and CDR2 FQNNGV come from the germline V gene. Losses at the gene ends were 5 bases for V and 5 bases for J; bases not matched to a gene: 17. The length of the CDR3 is 18 residues. The CDR3 DNA sequence: TGTGCCAGCAGCGCTCATTTCTGGGACAGGGGATTTAGTTATGGCTACACCTTC. This translates into CASSAHFWDRGFSYGYTF.

The chain has TRBV5-1 and TRBJ1-5, with a tentative D call TRBD1 (6 bases). The CDR3 spans 14 residues. From germline, CDR1 is SGHRS and CDR2 YFSETQ. The V gene lost 3 bases and the J gene lost 4 bases, with 11 bases spanning the gap. CDR3 sequence (DNA): TGCGCCAGCAGCTCGGAGGGGGGGAATCAGCCCCAGCATTTT. Protein product: CASSSEGGNQPQHF.

The rearrangement uses TRBV5-1 and TRBJ1-6, with 9 bases matching TRBD1. CDR1 is SGHRS, CDR2 YFSETQ, per germline. J lost 8 bases, V lost 4 bases, and 7 bases had no gene match. The CDR3 totals 15 residues. The CDR3 DNA reads as TGCGCCAGCAGCCTCCGGACAGGGGAGGATTCACCCCTCCACTTT. Its protein product is CASSLRTGEDSPLHF.

J is TRBJ2-5 and V is TRBV7-6; D uncertain. Germline-derived CDR1 and CDR2 are SGHVS and FNYEAQ. This CDR3 contains 12 residues. Trimming took 5 bases from V and 2 from J, leaving 6 bases between them. CDR3 DNA sequence: TGTGCCAGCAGCAGGACGCAAGAGACCCAGTACTTC. It is translated as CASSRTQETQYF.

The chain joins TRBV4-3 to TRBJ2-2; unclear D gene. Germline assignment: CDR1 LGHNA and CDR2 YSLEER. The CDR3 has 14 amino acids. Trimming took 4 bases from V and 3 from J, leaving 9 bases between them. CDR3 bases: TGCGCCAGCAGCCTATTACCACACACCGGGGAGCTGTTTTTT. Residues: CASSLLPHTGELFF.

This chain links TRBV6-1 with TRBJ2-2; unclear D gene. V was shortened by 7 bases and J by 9 bases, with 21 bases between the two germline ends. The germline gives CDR1 MNHNS, CDR2 SASEGT. CDR3 length: 15 residues. This chain's CDR3 is CASTGTPDTGRELFF. The CDR3 bases are TGTGCCAGCACAGGAACTCCAGATACCGGGCGGGAGCTGTTTTTT.

The genes are TRBV4-1 and TRBJ1-2; weak D call: TRBD1 (6 bases). Per the germline V gene, CDR1 is MGHRA and CDR2 is YSYEKL. Deletions cut 1 base from V and 4 bases from J, with 16 bases between. This CDR3 region has 16 residues. CDR3 protein: CASSQGDKTSPYGYTF. The DNA for the CDR3 is TGCGCCAGCAGCCAAGGGGACAAAACCTCACCCTATGGCTACACCTTC.

The chain uses TRBV6-5 and TRBJ1-1, with TRBD1 matching 7 bases. V gave up 4 bases and J gave up 2 bases; unmatched junction bases: 4. The germline gives CDR1 MNHEY, CDR2 SVGAGI. The CDR3 contains 14 residues. CDR3 bases: TGTGCCAGCAGTTCCAACAGGGGAAACACTGAAGCTTTCTTT. This gives the protein CASSSNRGNTEAFF.